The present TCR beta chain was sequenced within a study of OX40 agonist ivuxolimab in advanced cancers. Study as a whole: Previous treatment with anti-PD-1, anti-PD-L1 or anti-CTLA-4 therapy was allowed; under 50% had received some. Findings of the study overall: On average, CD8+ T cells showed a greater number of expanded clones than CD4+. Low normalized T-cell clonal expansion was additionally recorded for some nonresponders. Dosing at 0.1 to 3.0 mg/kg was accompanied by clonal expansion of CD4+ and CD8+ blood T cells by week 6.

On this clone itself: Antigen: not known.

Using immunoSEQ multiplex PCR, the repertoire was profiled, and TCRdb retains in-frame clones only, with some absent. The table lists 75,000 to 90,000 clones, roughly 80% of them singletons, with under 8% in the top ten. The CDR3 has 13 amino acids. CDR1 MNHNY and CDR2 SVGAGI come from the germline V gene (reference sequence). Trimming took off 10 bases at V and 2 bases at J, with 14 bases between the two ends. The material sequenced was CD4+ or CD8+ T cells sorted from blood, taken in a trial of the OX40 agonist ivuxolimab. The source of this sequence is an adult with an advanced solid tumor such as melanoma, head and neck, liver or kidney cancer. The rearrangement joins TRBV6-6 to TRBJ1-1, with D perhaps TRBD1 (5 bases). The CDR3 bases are TGTGCCAACAAAAGACAGAGAAACACTGAAGCTTTCTTT. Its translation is CANKRQRNTEAFF.